This T cell receptor beta chain appears in the sequencing data of a study of shared clonotypes between healthy human individuals. Overall study results and limits: Clonotypes shared by all four sorted-subset donors had higher generation probabilities than non-shared clonotypes. With a few donors compared, 4% to 5.5% of naive CD4 clonotypes were shared.

Turning to this clone: Antigen unknown.

The donors were all Caucasian adults (living in Nashville, Tennessee). Some clones are missing from TCRdb's copy, which holds only in-frame ones; the method was immunoSEQ multiplex PCR. Seen here are 2,500,000 or so clones, more than 85% observed once, and the top ten hold 0.36%. The CDR3 length is 15 residues. Per the germline V gene, CDR1 is LGHNA and CDR2 is YNFKEQ. J was trimmed by 4 bases and V by 1 base; bases with no gene match: 4. This chain links TRBV4-2 with TRBJ1-1; 9 nucleotides line up with TRBD1. Input material: naive CD4+ T cells from PBMCs. The sample's subset: CD45RA+ positively selected. This clonotype was sampled from a man aged 18 to 30 in good health. Some clones in this sample may be carry-over from other donors' samples. CDR3 sequence: CASSQGDREVTEAFF. In DNA, the CDR3 is TGTGCCAGCAGCCAAGGGGACAGGGAAGTCACTGAAGCTTTCTTT.